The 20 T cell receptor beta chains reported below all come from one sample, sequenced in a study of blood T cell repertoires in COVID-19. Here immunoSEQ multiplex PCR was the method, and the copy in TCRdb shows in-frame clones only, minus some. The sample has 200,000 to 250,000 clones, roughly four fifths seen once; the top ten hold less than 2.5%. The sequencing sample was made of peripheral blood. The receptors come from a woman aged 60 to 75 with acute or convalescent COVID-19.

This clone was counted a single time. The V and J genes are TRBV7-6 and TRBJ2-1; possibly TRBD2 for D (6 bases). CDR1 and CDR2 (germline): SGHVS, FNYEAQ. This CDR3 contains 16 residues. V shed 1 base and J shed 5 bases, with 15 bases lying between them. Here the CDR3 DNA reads TGTGCCAGCAGCTTAGTCCCAAGACTAGGGGACAATGAGCAGTTCTTC. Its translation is CASSLVPRLGDNEQFF.

The CDR3: CASSPPLAANTDTQYF. CDR3 sequence (DNA): TGTGCCAGCAGCCCCCCACTAGCGGCCAACACAGATACGCAGTATTTT. The chain links TRBV9 to TRBJ2-3; the match to TRBD2 covers 8 bases. V trimming: 4 bases; J trimming: 2 bases; junction bases outside the gene matches: 9. CDR3 length: 16 amino acids. From germline, CDR1 is SGDLS and CDR2 YYNGEE. Supplemented by reference TRBV9 and TRBJ2-3, the full variable domain reads DSGVTQTPKHLITATGQRVTLRCSPRSGDLSVYWYQQSLDQGLQFLIQYYNGEERAKGNILERFSAQQFPDLHSELNLSSLELGDSALYFCASSPPLAANTDTQYFGPGTRLTVL.

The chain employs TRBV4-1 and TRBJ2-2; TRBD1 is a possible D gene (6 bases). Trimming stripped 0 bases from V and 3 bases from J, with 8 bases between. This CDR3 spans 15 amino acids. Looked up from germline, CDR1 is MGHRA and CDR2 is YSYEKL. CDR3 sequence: CASSQDRGDTGELFF. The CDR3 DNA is TGCGCCAGCAGCCAAGACAGGGGAGACACCGGGGAGCTGTTTTTT.

The DNA for the CDR3 is TGTGCCAGCAGCGTTGACAGGGGAGAATATGGCTACACCTTC. Translating gives CASSVDRGEYGYTF. The chain links TRBV3-1 (or the pseudogene TRBV3-2) to TRBJ1-2, with 8 bases fitting TRBD1. Germline V CDR1 and CDR2: LGHDT, YNNKEL (reference sequence). V lost 5 bases to trimming and J lost 5 bases; unmatched junction nucleotides: 7. The CDR3 is 14 residues long.

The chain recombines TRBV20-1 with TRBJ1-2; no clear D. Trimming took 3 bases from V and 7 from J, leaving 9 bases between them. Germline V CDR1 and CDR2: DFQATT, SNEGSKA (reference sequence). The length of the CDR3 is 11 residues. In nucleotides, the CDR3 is TGCAGTGCTAGTCTTGGCAGTGGCTACACCTTC. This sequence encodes CSASLGSGYTF.

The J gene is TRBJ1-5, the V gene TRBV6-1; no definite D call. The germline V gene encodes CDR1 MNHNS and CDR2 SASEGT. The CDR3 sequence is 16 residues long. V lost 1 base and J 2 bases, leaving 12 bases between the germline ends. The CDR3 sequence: CASSEGRGMGNQPQHF. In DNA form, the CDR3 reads TGTGCCAGCAGTGAAGGCCGCGGGATGGGCAATCAGCCCCAGCATTTT.

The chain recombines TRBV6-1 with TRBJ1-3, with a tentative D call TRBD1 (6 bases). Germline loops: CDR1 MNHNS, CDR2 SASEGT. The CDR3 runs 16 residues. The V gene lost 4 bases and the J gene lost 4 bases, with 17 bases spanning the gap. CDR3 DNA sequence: TGTGCCAGCAGTGTCGTATCAGGGGTTAAGGGAAACACCATATATTTT. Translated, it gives CASSVVSGVKGNTIYF.

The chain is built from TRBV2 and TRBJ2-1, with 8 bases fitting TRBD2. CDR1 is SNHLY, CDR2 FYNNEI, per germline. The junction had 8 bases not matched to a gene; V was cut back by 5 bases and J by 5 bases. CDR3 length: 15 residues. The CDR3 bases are TGTGCCAGCAGTCGGACTAGCCTTAATAACAATGAGCAGTTCTTC. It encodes CASSRTSLNNNEQFF.

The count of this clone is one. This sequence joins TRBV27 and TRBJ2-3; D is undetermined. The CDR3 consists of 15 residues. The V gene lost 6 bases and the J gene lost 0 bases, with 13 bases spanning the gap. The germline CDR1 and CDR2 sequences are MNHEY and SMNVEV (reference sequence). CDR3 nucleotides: TGTGCCAGCAGACATAGCAGATCTAGCACAGATACGCAGTATTTT. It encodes CASRHSRSSTDTQYF.

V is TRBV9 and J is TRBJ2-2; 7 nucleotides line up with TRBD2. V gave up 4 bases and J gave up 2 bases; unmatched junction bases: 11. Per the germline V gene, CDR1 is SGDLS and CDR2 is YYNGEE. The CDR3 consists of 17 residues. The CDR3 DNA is TGTGCCAGCAGCCAAGGAGGGCGGGGGATTAACACCGGGGAGCTGTTTTTT. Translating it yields CASSQGGRGINTGELFF. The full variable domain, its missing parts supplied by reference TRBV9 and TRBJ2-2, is DSGVTQTPKHLITATGQRVTLRCSPRSGDLSVYWYQQSLDQGLQFLIQYYNGEERAKGNILERFSAQQFPDLHSELNLSSLELGDSALYFCASSQGGRGINTGELFFGEGSRLTVL.

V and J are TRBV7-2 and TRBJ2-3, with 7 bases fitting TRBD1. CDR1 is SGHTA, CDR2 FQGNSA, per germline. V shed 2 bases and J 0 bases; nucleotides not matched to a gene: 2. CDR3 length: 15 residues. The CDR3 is CASSLLQGSTDTQYF. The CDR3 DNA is TGTGCCAGCAGCTTATTACAGGGGAGCACAGATACGCAGTATTTT. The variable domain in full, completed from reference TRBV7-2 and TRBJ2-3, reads GAGVSQSPSNKVTEKGKDVELRCDPISGHTALYWYRQSLGQGLEFLIYFQGNSAPDKSGLPSDRFSAERTGGSVSTLTIQRTQQEDSAVYLCASSLLQGSTDTQYFGPGTRLTVL.

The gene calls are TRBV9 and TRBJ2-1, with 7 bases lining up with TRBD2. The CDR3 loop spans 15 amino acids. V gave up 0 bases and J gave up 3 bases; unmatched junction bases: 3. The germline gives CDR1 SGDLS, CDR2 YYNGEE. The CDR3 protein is CASSVAPGGYNEQFF. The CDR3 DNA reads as TGTGCCAGCAGCGTAGCCCCGGGGGGCTACAATGAGCAGTTCTTC.

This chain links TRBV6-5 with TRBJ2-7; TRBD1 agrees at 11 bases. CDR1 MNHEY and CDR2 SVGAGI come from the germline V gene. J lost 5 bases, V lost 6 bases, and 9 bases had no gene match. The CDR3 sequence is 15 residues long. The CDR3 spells CASRAQGQGAHEQYF. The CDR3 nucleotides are TGTGCCAGCAGAGCTCAAGGACAGGGGGCCCACGAGCAGTACTTC.

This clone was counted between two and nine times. The CDR3 DNA reads as TGTGCCTGGAGTAAGGAGCGGGGGGGGGAGACGCAGTATTTT. Encoded protein: CAWSKERGGETQYF. The chain is built from TRBV30 and TRBJ2-3; 10 bases line up with TRBD2. There are 14 residues in the CDR3. The V gene's germline CDR1 is GTSNPN and CDR2 SVGIG (reference sequence). V lost 2 bases to trimming and J lost 9 bases; unmatched junction nucleotides: 8.

The chain's CDR3 is CASSLLRDNKLVDTQYF. The CDR3 DNA sequence: TGTGCCAGCAGCCTACTCCGGGACAATAAACTTGTAGATACGCAGTATTTT. The chain recombines TRBV5-6 with TRBJ2-3; D is perhaps TRBD1 (6 bases). Trimming left V 4 bases short and J 5 bases short, with 23 bases between. This CDR3 has 17 amino acids. Per germline, CDR1 SGHDT and CDR2 YYEEEE.

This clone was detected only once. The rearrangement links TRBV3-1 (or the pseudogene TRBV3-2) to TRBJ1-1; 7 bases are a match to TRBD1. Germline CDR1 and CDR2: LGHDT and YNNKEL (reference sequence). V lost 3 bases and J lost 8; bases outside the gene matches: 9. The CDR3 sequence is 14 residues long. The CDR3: CASSHSTGAREAFF. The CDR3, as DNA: TGTGCCAGCAGCCACTCAACAGGGGCAAGGGAAGCTTTCTTT.

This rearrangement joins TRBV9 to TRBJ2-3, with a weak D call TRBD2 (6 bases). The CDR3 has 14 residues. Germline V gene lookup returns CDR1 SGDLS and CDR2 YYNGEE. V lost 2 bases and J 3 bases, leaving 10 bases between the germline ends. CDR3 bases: TGTGCCAGCAGCGTCGCGGGGCGGACAGATACGCAGTATTTT. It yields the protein CASSVAGRTDTQYF.

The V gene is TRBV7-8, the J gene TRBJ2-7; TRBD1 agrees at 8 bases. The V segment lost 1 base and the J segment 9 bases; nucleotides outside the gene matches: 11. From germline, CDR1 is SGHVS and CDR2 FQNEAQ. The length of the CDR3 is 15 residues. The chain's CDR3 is CASSLGSGQVLLQYF. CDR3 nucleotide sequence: TGTGCCAGCAGCTTAGGTTCGGGACAGGTCTTATTGCAGTACTTC.

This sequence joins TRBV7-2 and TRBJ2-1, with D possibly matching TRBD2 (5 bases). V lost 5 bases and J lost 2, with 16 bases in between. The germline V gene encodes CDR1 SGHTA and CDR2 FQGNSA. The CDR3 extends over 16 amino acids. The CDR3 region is CASSPSAGGAYNEQFF. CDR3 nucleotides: TGTGCCAGCAGCCCATCGGCGGGTGGAGCCTACAATGAGCAGTTCTTC.

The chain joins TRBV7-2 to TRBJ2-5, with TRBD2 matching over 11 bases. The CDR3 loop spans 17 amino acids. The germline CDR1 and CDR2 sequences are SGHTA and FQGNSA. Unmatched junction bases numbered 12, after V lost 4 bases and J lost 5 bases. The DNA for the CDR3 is TGTGCCAGCAGCTCAAATAGCGGGGGGGCCCGCTGGGAGACCCAGTACTTC. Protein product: CASSSNSGGARWETQYF. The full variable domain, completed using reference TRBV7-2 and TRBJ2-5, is GAGVSQSPSNKVTEKGKDVELRCDPISGHTALYWYRQSLGQGLEFLIYFQGNSAPDKSGLPSDRFSAERTGGSVSTLTIQRTQQEDSAVYLCASSSNSGGARWETQYFGPGTRLLVL.